What follows is one T cell receptor beta chain and its context. Measured with immunoSEQ multiplex PCR; TCRdb has only the in-frame clones, and not every one. The data hold tens of thousands of clones, with under 80% observed a single time. This record comes from a study of blood T cell repertoires in COVID-19. Background on the study: Researchers got acute and convalescent COVID-19 samples from the United States, Italy and Spain. PBMCs, B-cell-depleted T cells, or T cells were the source of the cDNA or gDNA that made up the material.

From germline, CDR1 is SGHTA and CDR2 FQGNSA. This CDR3 has 15 amino acids. V gave up 7 bases and J gave up 3 bases, with 18 bases separating them. Seattle participants joined during active infection and were tracked over time. This receptor was taken from a man between 65 and 79 years old with COVID-19, enrolled during active disease. Sequencing was carried out using peripheral blood. The chain employs TRBV7-2 and TRBJ1-2, with D possibly matching TRBD1 (6 bases). In DNA, the CDR3 is TGTGCCAGCAACAAGGTCACAGGGACCCACTATGGCTACACCTTC. This sequence encodes CASNKVTGTHYGYTF.